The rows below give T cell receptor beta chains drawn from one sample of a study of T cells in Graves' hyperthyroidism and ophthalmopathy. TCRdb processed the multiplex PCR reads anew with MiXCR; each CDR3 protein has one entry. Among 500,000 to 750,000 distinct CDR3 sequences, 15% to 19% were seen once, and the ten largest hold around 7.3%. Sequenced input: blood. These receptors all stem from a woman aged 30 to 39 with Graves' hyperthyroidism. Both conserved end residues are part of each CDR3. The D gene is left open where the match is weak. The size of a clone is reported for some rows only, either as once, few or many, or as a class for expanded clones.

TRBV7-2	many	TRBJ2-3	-	CASSLHTDTQYF	TGTGCCAGCAGCCTCCACACAGATACGCAGTATTTT
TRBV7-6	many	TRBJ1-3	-	CASRVGNTIYF	TGTGCCAGCAGGGTGGGAAACACCATATATTTT
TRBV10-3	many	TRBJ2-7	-	CAISGAGSSYEQYF	TGTGCCATCAGTGGGGCGGGGAGCTCCTACGAGCAGTACTTC
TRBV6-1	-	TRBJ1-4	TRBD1	CASSSWDSSNEKLFF	TGTGCCAGCAGTAGTTGGGACAGTTCTAATGAAAAACTGTTTTTT
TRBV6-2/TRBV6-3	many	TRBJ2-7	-	CASSYSPTWGGHEQYF	TGTGCCAGCAGTTACTCGCCAACTTGGGGCGGCCACGAGCAGTACTTC
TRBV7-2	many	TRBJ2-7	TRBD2	CASSLGGTGSYEQYF	TGTGCCAGCAGCTTGGGAGGGACTGGGTCCTACGAGCAGTACTTC
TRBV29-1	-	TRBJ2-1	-	CSVSSMGVNEQFF	TGCAGCGTCTCCTCTATGGGCGTCAATGAGCAGTTCTTC
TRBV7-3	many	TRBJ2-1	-	CASSLSGYYNEQFF	TGTGCCAGCAGCTTGAGTGGGTACTACAATGAGCAGTTCTTC
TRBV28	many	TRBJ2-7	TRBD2	CASSRQGLADFYEQYF	TGTGCCAGCAGCCGACAGGGACTAGCGGATTTCTACGAGCAGTACTTC
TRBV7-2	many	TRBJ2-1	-	CASSWRDNEQFF	TGTGCCAGCAGCTGGCGGGACAATGAGCAGTTCTTC
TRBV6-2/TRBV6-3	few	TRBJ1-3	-	CASSQRPGSGNTIYF	TGTGCCAGCAGTCAACGCCCAGGCTCTGGAAACACCATATATTTT
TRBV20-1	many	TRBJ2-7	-	CSARDPGFGAGPYEQYF	TGCAGTGCTAGAGATCCGGGCTTTGGCGCGGGGCCCTACGAGCAGTACTTC
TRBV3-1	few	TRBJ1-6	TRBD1	CASSDLQGAHSPLHF	TGTGCCAGCAGCGACCTACAGGGGGCGCATTCACCCCTCCACTTT
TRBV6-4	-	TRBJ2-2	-	CASTYGGGKAKTGELFF	TGTGCCAGCACCTATGGGGGCGGGAAGGCGAAGACCGGGGAGCTGTTTTTT